This T cell receptor (beta chain) was recorded in a study of cytomegalovirus exposure and HLA in healthy donors. A remark on this clone: Other DNA sequences of this sample code for an identical CDR3.

Sequencing was performed with immunoSEQ multiplex PCR; in TCRdb, only in-frame clones are kept and a portion is missing. The repertoire includes some 150,000 clones, less than 90% of them detected once, and 20% to 25% sits in the top ten. V trimming: 0 bases; J trimming: 0 bases; junction bases outside the gene matches: 1. Germline values: CDR1 MNHEY, CDR2 SMNVEV (reference sequence). There are 15 residues in the CDR3. The V call is TRBV27, the J call TRBJ2-7; 8 nucleotides align to TRBD2. The specimen was PBMCs. This TCR was recovered from a man between 18 and 29 years old in good health and CMV-seropositive. CDR3 region: CASSLSSGISYEQYF. CDR3 bases: TGTGCCAGCAGTTTATCTAGCGGGATCTCCTACGAGCAGTACTTC.